The T cell receptor beta chain described here comes from a study of T cells in Graves' hyperthyroidism and ophthalmopathy. CDR3 size: 16 residues. The germline CDR1 and CDR2 sequences are SGHTA and FQGTGA. V was cut by 0 bases and J by 5 bases, with 17 bases left in between. At least ten counts were recorded for this clonotype. What it binds is not known. Study observations and caveats: From stable hyperthyroidism, ophthalmopathy was separated by a 13 V-J model. Blood also contained most expanded thyroid clonotypes above 0.001.

RNA transcripts were the template for amplifying TCR beta CDR3 regions. The HTBI set primed first-round TCR CDR3 RT-PCR. MiXCR, applied by TCRdb to the multiplex PCR reads, yields one record per CDR3 protein. The sample shows some 250,000 distinct CDR3 sequences, about 14% of them seen only once. A sample of blood taken at first hyperthyroidism diagnosis preceded any ophthalmopathy symptoms. Source material for PBMCs was around 10 ml fresh peripheral blood. The rearrangement links TRBV7-3 to TRBJ2-7, with D possibly matching TRBD1 (6 bases). The sequenced sample consisted of blood. This TCR derives from a woman between 40 and 55 years old with Graves' hyperthyroidism that later progressed to Graves' ophthalmopathy. The CDR3 protein is CASSLTRGQKADEQYF. CDR3 DNA: TGTGCCAGCAGCTTAACTCGAGGACAGAAAGCCGACGAGCAGTACTTC.